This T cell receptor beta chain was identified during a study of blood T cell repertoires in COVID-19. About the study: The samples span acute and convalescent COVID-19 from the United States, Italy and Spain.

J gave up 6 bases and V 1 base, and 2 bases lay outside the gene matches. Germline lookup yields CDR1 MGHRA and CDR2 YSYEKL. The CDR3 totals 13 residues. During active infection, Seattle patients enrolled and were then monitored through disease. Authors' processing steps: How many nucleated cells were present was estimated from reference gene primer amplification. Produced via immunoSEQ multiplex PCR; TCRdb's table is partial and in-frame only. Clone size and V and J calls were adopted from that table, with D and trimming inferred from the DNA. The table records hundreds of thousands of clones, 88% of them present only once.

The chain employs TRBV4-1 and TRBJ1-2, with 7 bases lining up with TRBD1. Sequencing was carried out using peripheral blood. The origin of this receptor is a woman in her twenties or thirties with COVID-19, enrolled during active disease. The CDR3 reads CASSQGRGNGYTF. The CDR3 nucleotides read TGCGCCAGCAGCCAAGGCAGGGGGAATGGCTACACCTTC.